This passage covers 11 T cell receptor beta chains from one sample sequenced in a study of blood T cell repertoires in COVID-19 (dated by TCRdb to the early 2020s). The library was made by the immunoSEQ multiplex PCR assay. TCRdb carries this immuneACCESS record with in-frame sequences only. Its versions omit some clonotypes, under half of them owing to an unresolved V gene in the studies checked, with the rest unexplained. Present in this sample are around 67,000 clones, over 70% of which were seen just once. The ten largest clonotypes hold 5.2% of the sample. The sequenced material came from peripheral blood. These TCRs come from a man aged 50 to 60 with active COVID-19.

This sequence joins TRBV29-1 and TRBJ1-1; D not certain. Deletions cut 7 bases from V and 3 bases from J, with 12 bases between. The CDR3 covers 12 residues. The germline V gene encodes CDR1 SQVTM and CDR2 ANQGSEA. CDR3 nucleotide sequence: TGCAGCGGGCAACCGGCGGACACTGAAGCTTTCTTT. Translating gives CSGQPADTEAFF.

The sample holds one count of this clone. The rearrangement links TRBV7-6 to TRBJ2-7, with 7 positions matching TRBD2. Germline V gene lookup returns CDR1 SGHVS and CDR2 FNYEAQ. The CDR3 loop spans 17 amino acids. V shed 5 bases and J 3 bases; nucleotides not matched to a gene: 16. DNA of the CDR3: TGTGCCAGCAGCAACCCGTTCGTAACGGCGGGGGTCTACGAGCAGTACTTC. Amino acids: CASSNPFVTAGVYEQYF.

The chain has TRBV6-2 or TRBV6-3 and TRBJ2-1; TRBD2 aligns across 11 bases. The CDR3 contains 17 residues. After removal of 2 bases from V and 7 bases from J, the junction contained 10 bases not matched to a gene. The V gene's germline CDR1 is MNHEY and CDR2 SVGEGT. The CDR3 DNA follows: TGTGCCAGCAGTTACCAACCCGGGACTAGCGGAAAGAATGAGCAGTTCTTC. The encoded protein is CASSYQPGTSGKNEQFF.

In DNA form, the CDR3 reads TGTGCCAGTAGTATACGACAGGATCTAGCCCAGCATTTT. This translates into CASSIRQDLAQHF. This chain links TRBV19 with TRBJ1-5; TRBD1 is a possible D gene (6 bases). Germline V lookup: CDR1 LNHDA, CDR2 SQIVND (reference sequence). Trimming cost V 2 bases and J 11 bases, with 13 bases left between them. CDR3 length: 13 residues.

The rearrangement links TRBV9 to TRBJ1-1; D not resolved. Germline V gene lookup returns CDR1 SGDLS and CDR2 YYNGEE. This CDR3 spans 15 amino acids. The V end lost 0 bases, the J end lost 7 bases, and 16 bases lay between the germline ends. This chain's CDR3 is CASSVDVGSDGEAFF. DNA for the CDR3: TGTGCCAGCAGCGTAGACGTAGGGAGTGATGGTGAAGCTTTCTTT.

The chain recombines TRBV11-3 with TRBJ2-7; D might be TRBD1 (5 bases). This CDR3 is built from 14 residues. V was trimmed by 4 bases and J by 6 bases, leaving 16 bases between them. Germline lookup yields CDR1 SGHNT and CDR2 YENEEA. The CDR3 nucleotides read TGTGCCAGCAGCTGGGGCCACAGAACCCTCGAGCAGTACTTC. Amino acid sequence: CASSWGHRTLEQYF.

The rearrangement links TRBV29-1 to TRBJ1-1; D is uncertain. The ends were cut back, 4 bases at V and 4 bases at J, with 10 bases in the middle. This CDR3 has 12 amino acids. Germline values: CDR1 SQVTM, CDR2 ANQGSEA. Here the CDR3 reads CSVAVVGTEAFF. In DNA form, the CDR3 reads TGCAGCGTTGCCGTGGTCGGCACTGAAGCTTTCTTT.

The chain is built from TRBV24-1 and TRBJ1-5; 9 positions match TRBD1. V shed 3 bases, J shed 2 bases, and the junction held 4 bases outside the gene matches. The CDR3 runs 16 residues. Germline assignment: CDR1 KGHDR and CDR2 SFDVKD. The CDR3 is CATSDQRTGGNQPQHF. In nucleotides, the CDR3 is TGTGCCACCAGTGATCAAAGGACAGGGGGCAATCAGCCCCAGCATTTT.

The DNA of the CDR3 is TGTGCCAGCAGCGTAGGCGGGCGGGACAATGAGCAGTTCTTC. Its translation is CASSVGGRDNEQFF. V and J are TRBV9 and TRBJ2-1, with a tentative D call TRBD2 (5 bases). V was pared by 0 bases and J by 5 bases, with 9 bases between. The CDR3 runs to 14 residues. Germline-derived CDR1 and CDR2 are SGDLS and YYNGEE.

A single count supports this clone. This sequence joins TRBV6-1 and TRBJ1-5; weak D call: TRBD1 (5 bases). The CDR3 contains 13 residues. Germline assignment: CDR1 MNHNS and CDR2 SASEGT. V lost 3 bases, J lost 4 bases, and 7 bases lay in between. The CDR3 region is CASSEEGNQPQHF. The CDR3 DNA sequence: TGTGCCAGCAGTGAGGAGGGGAATCAGCCCCAGCATTTT.

The chain carries TRBV7-9 and TRBJ2-7; 10 bases agree with TRBD1. This CDR3 has 15 amino acids. V shed 2 bases and J 4 bases; nucleotides not matched to a gene: 5. CDR1 and CDR2 from the germline V gene are SEHNR and FQNEAQ (reference sequence). CDR3 sequence (DNA): TGTGCCAGCAGCTTATCGGGACAGGGGAGATACGAGCAGTACTTC. Encoded protein: CASSLSGQGRYEQYF.